This TCR beta chain was found in a study of Ad26.COV2.S vaccination and SARS-CoV-2 variants. Study-level background: Participants got Ad26.COV2.S intramuscularly, once or twice 56 days apart.

The protocol was immunoSEQ multiplex PCR, while the TCRdb copy is restricted to in-frame clones and leaves out a portion. The sample lists roughly 700,000 clones, 89% occurring once. The V gene's germline CDR1 is SQVTM and CDR2 ANQGSEA. This CDR3 comprises 12 residues. V shed 4 bases and J 9 bases; nucleotides not matched to a gene: 6. Regarding the study as a whole: The study found higher spike-specific TCR breadth in vaccine than placebo recipients. Spike-specific CD8+ and CD4+ T cell responses reportedly showed substantial breadth after vaccination. It is possible that the TCR breadth and depth analyses underestimated the total T cell responses.

Remarks on this clone: What it binds is not known.

Regarding treatment: 15 to 20 received Ad26.COV2.S at low or high dose, single or two shots; 5 received placebo; per-sample allocation not given. Sampling occurred on day 63 after the first vaccine or placebo injection. Sequenced here: peripheral blood, sampled in a trial of Ad26.COV2.S vaccine versus placebo. The chain links TRBV29-1 to TRBJ1-5, with TRBD1 matching 7 bases. This clonotype was obtained from a person between 18 and 60 years old who received the Ad26.COV2.S COVID-19 vaccine or a placebo. CDR3 DNA sequence: TGCAGCGTTGGACAGGGAACGGGGCCCCAGCATTTT. Translating gives CSVGQGTGPQHF.